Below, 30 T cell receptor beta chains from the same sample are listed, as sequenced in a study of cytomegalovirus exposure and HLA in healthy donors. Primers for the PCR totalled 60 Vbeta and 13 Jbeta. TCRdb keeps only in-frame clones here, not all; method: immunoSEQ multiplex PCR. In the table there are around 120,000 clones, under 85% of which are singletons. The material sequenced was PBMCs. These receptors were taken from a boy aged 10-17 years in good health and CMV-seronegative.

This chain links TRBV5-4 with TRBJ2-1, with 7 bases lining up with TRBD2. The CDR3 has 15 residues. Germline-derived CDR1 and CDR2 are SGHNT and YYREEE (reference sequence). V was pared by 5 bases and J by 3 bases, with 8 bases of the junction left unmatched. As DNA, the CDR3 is TGTGCCAGCAGTTTTGCGGGAGTGCTCTACAATGAGCAGTTCTTC. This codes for CASSFAGVLYNEQFF.

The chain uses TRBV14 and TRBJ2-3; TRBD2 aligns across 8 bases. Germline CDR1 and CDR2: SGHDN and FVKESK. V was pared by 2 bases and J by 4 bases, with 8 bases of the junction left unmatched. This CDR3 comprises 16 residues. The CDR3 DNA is TGTGCCAGCAGCCAACCGAGCGGGAGAGGCCCAGATACGCAGTATTTT. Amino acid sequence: CASSQPSGRGPDTQYF.

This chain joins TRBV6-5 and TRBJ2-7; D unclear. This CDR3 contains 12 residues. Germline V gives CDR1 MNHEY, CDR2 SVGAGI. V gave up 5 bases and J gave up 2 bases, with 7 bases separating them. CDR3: CASSSETYEQYF. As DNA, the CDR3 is TGTGCCAGCAGTAGCGAAACCTACGAGCAGTACTTC.

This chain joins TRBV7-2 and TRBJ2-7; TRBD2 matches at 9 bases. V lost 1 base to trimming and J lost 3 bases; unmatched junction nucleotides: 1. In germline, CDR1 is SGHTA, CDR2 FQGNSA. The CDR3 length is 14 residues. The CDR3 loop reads CASSLGGRDYEQYF. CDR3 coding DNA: TGTGCCAGCAGCTTAGGCGGGAGGGACTACGAGCAGTACTTC.

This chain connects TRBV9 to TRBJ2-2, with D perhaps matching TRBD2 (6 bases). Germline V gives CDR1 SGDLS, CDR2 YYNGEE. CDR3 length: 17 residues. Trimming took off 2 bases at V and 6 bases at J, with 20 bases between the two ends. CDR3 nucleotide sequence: TGTGCCAGCAGCGTGGGGCCTTCGGGAGCCATACCCGGGGAGCTGTTTTTT. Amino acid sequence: CASSVGPSGAIPGELFF.

CDR3 protein: CASSQDLGAYEQYF. Here the CDR3 DNA reads TGCGCCAGCAGCCAAGATCTGGGGGCGTACGAGCAGTACTTC. The rearrangement links TRBV4-3 to TRBJ2-7; tentatively, D is TRBD1 (6 bases). V lost 0 bases and J lost 4, with 10 bases in between. CDR3 size: 14 residues. Germline values: CDR1 LGHNA, CDR2 YSLEER.

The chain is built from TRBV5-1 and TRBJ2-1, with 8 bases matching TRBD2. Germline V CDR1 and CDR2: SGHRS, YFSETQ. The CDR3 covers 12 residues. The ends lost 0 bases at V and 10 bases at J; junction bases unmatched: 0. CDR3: CASSLGLAEQFF. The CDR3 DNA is TGCGCCAGCAGCTTGGGACTAGCGGAGCAGTTCTTC. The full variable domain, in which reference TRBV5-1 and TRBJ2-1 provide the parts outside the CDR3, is KAGVTQTPRYLIKTRGQQVTLSCSPISGHRSVSWYQQTPGQGLQFLFEYFSETQRNKGNFPGRFSGRQFSNSRSEMNVSTLELGDSALYLCASSLGLAEQFFGPGTRLTVL.

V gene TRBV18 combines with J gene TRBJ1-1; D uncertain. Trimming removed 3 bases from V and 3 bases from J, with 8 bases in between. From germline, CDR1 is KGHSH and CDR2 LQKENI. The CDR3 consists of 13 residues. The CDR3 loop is CASSPAGDTEAFF. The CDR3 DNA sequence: TGTGCCAGCTCACCGGCGGGAGACACTGAAGCTTTCTTT.

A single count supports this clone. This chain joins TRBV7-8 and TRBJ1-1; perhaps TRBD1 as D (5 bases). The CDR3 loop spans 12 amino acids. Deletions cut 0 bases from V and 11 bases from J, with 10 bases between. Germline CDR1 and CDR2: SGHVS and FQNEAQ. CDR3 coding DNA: TGTGCCAGCAGCTTAGCCCAGGGTGGGGCTTTCTTT. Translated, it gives CASSLAQGGAFF.

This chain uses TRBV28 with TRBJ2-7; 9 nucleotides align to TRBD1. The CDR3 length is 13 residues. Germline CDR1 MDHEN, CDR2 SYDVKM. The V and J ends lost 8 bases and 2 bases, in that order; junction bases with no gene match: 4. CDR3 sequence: CASVRDRAYEQYF. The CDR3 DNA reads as TGTGCCAGCGTTCGGGACAGGGCCTACGAGCAGTACTTC.

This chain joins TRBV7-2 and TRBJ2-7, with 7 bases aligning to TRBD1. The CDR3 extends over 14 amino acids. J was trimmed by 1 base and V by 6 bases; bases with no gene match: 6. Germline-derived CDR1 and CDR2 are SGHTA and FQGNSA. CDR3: CASSSQGMSYEQYF. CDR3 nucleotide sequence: TGTGCCAGCAGTTCACAGGGGATGTCCTACGAGCAGTACTTC.

CDR3 in amino acids: CASSETRRGDTQYF. The CDR3 DNA sequence: TGTGCCAGCAGCGAGACCCGGCGGGGGGATACGCAGTATTTT. The rearrangement uses TRBV9 and TRBJ2-3; 7 bases line up with TRBD2. The CDR3 is made up of 14 amino acids. V shed 3 bases and J 6 bases; nucleotides not matched to a gene: 7. Germline CDR1 and CDR2: SGDLS and YYNGEE. Filled out from reference TRBV9 and TRBJ2-3, the complete variable domain reads DSGVTQTPKHLITATGQRVTLRCSPRSGDLSVYWYQQSLDQGLQFLIQYYNGEERAKGNILERFSAQQFPDLHSELNLSSLELGDSALYFCASSETRRGDTQYFGPGTRLTVL.

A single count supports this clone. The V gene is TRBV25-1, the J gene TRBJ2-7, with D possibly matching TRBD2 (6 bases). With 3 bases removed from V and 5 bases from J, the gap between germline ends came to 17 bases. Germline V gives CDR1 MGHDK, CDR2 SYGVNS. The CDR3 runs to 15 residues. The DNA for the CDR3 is TGTGCCAGCAGTGACGCCGGGACTTCCCTCCACGAGCAGTACTTC. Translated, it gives CASSDAGTSLHEQYF.

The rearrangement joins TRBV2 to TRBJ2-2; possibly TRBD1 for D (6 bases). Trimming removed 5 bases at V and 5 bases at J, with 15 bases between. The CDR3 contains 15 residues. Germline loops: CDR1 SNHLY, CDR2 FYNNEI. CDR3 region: CASSIRTVMTGELFF. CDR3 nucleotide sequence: TGTGCCAGCAGTATCAGGACAGTAATGACCGGGGAGCTGTTTTTT.

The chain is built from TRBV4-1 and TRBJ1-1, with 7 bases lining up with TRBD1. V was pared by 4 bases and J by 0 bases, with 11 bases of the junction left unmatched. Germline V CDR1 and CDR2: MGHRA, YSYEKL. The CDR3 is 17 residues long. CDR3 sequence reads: CASSPLGGQKMNTEAFF. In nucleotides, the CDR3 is TGCGCCAGCAGCCCGCTGGGGGGACAGAAAATGAACACTGAAGCTTTCTTT.

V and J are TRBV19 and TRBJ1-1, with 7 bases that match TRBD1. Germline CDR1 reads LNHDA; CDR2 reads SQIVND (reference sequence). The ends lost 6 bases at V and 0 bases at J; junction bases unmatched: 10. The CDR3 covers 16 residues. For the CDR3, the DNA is TGTGCCAGTAGCGGGCCATCGGGACAGATGAACACTGAAGCTTTCTTT. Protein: CASSGPSGQMNTEAFF.

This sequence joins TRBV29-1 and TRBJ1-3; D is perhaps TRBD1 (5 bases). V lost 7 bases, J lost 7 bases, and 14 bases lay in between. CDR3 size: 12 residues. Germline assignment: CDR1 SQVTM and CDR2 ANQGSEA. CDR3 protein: CSAASGGNTIYF. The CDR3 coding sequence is TGCAGCGCCGCCTCCGGGGGGAACACCATATATTTT.

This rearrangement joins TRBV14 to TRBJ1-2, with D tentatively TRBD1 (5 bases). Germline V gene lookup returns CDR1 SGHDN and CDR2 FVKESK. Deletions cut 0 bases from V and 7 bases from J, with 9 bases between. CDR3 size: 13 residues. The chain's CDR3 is CASSQENRFGYTF. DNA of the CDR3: TGTGCCAGCAGCCAAGAAAACAGGTTTGGCTACACCTTC.

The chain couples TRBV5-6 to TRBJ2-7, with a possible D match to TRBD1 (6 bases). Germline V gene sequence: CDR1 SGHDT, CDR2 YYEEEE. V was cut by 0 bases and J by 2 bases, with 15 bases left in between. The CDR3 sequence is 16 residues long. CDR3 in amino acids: CASSLAPPGAAYEQYF. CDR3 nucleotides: TGTGCCAGCAGCTTGGCCCCGCCAGGGGCCGCCTACGAGCAGTACTTC.

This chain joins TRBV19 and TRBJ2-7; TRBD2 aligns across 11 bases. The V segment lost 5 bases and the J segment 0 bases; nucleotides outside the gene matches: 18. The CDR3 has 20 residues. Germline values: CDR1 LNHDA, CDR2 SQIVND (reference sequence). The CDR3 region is CASSFRVLGLAETFSYEQYF. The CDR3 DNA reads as TGTGCCAGTAGTTTCCGGGTTCTGGGACTAGCGGAAACCTTCTCCTACGAGCAGTACTTC.

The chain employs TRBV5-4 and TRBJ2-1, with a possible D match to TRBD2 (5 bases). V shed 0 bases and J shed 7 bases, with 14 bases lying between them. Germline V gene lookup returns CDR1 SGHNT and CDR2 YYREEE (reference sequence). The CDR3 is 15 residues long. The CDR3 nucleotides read TGTGCCAGCAGCTTGGACGGTCTCCCGGGGAATGAGCAGTTCTTC. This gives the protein CASSLDGLPGNEQFF.

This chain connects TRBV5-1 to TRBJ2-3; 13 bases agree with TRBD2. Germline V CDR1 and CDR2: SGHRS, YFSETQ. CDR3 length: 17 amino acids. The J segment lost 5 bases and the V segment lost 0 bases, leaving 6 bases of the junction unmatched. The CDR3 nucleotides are TGCGCCAGCAGCTTGGACGGGACTAGCGGGACGAAAGATACGCAGTATTTT. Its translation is CASSLDGTSGTKDTQYF.

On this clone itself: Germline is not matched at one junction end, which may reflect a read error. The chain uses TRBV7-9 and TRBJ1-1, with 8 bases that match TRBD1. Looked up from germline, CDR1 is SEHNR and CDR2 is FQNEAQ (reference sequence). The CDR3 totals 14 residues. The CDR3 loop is CSSSLQGEGTEAFF. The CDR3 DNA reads TGTTCCAGCAGCCTACAGGGGGAGGGCACTGAAGCTTTCTTT.

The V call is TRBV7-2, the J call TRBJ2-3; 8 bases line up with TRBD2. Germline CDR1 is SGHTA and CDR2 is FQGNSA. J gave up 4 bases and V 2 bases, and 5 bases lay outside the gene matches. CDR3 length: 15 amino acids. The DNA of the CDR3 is TGTGCCAGCAGCTTATCAGGAGCGGGAGCAGATACGCAGTATTTT. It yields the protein CASSLSGAGADTQYF.

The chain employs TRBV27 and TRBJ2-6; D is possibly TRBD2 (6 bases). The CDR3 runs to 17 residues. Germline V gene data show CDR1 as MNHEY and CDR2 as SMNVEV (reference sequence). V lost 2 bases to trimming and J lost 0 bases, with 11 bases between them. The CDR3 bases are TGTGCCAGCAGTTTACTAGCGTTTAACTCTGGGGCCAACGTCCTGACTTTC. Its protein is CASSLLAFNSGANVLTF.

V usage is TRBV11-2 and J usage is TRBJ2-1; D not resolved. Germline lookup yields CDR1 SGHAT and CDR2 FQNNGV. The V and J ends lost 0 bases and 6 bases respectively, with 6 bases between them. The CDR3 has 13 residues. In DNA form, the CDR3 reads TGTGCCAGCAGCTTAGAGACAATCAATGAGCAGTTCTTC. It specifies CASSLETINEQFF.

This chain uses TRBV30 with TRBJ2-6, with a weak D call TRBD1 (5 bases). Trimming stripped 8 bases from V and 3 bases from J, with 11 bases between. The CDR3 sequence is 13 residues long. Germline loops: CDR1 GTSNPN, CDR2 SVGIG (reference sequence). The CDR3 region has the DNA TGTGCCCAAGGGGTGGGTGGGGCCAACGTCCTGACTTTC. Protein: CAQGVGGANVLTF. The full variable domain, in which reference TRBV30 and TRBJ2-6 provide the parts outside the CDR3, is SQTIHQWPATLVQPVGSPLSLECTVEGTSNPNLYWYRQAAGRGLQLLFYSVGIGQISSEVPQNLSASRPQDRQFILSSKKLLLSDSGFYLCAQGVGGANVLTFGAGSRLTVL.

CDR3 in amino acids: CASSSPTGRERGYTF. For the CDR3, the DNA is TGTGCCAGCAGCTCCCCTACAGGGCGTGAAAGGGGCTACACCTTC. The rearrangement links TRBV7-9 to TRBJ1-2, with D possibly being TRBD1 (6 bases). Looked up from germline, CDR1 is SEHNR and CDR2 is FQNEAQ (reference sequence). CDR3 length: 15 amino acids. Trimming removed 4 bases from V and 8 bases from J, with 20 bases in between.

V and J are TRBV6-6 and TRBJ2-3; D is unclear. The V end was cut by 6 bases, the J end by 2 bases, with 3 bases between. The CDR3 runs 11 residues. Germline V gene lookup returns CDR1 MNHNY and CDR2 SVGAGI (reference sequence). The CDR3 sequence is CASRYTDTQYF. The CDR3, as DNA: TGTGCCAGCAGATACACAGATACGCAGTATTTT.

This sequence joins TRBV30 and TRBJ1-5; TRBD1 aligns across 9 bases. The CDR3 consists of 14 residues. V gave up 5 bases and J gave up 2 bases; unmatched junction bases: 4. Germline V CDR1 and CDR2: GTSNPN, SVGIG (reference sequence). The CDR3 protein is CAWGTGWGNQPQHF. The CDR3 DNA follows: TGTGCCTGGGGGACAGGGTGGGGCAATCAGCCCCAGCATTTT. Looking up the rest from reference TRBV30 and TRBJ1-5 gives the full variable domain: SQTIHQWPATLVQPVGSPLSLECTVEGTSNPNLYWYRQAAGRGLQLLFYSVGIGQISSEVPQNLSASRPQDRQFILSSKKLLLSDSGFYLCAWGTGWGNQPQHFGDGTRLSIL.